A selection of T cell receptor beta chains follows, all from one sample in a study of tumor-infiltrating lymphocytes in primary liver carcinoma. TCRdb re-analysed the multiplex PCR reads in MiXCR, keeping a single row per CDR3 protein. The data contain about 200,000 distinct CDR3 sequences, less than 65% of them seen just once; the ten biggest clones take up around 7.1%. The sample consisted of peripheral blood. The receptors derive from a woman aged 55-69 years with primary liver carcinoma and hepatitis B virus infection. Both conserved end residues are part of each CDR3. Fields, in order: CDR3 length, J gene, clone size, V gene, D gene, CDR3 protein, CDR3 DNA. A D gene is named only where the DNA matches it firmly. Size is omitted from some rows. Given values are once, few, many or a class for expanded clones.

14	TRBJ2-5	.	TRBV29-1	TRBD2	CSVEAAGAIETQYF	TGCAGCGTTGAGGCAGCGGGGGCAATAGAGACCCAGTACTTC
16	TRBJ2-2	.	TRBV6-1	.	CASSEWGGLTTGELFF	TGTGCCAGTAGTGAGTGGGGGGGCCTTACCACAGGGGAGCTGTTTTTT
14	TRBJ2-2	once	TRBV29-1	.	CSAWGGINTGELFF	TGCAGCGCCTGGGGCGGAATAAACACCGGGGAGCTGTTTTTT
15	TRBJ2-4	.	TRBV4-1	.	CASSQGVVDKNIQYF	TGCGCCAGCAGCCAAGGGGTAGTGGACAAAAACATTCAGTACTTC
14	TRBJ2-3	.	TRBV7-9	.	CASSLVQPTDTQYF	TGTGCCAGCAGCTTAGTACAGCCAACAGATACGCAGTATTTT
19	TRBJ2-1	.	TRBV6-6	TRBD2	CASSYPSGILGDAYNEQFF	TGTGCCAGCAGTTACCCTAGCGGGATCCTCGGAGACGCCTACAATGAGCAGTTCTTC
17	TRBJ2-1	once	TRBV6-5	TRBD2	CASSYSYFSREGDEQFF	TGTGCCAGCAGTTACTCGTATTTTTCGCGGGAGGGGGATGAGCAGTTCTTC
14	TRBJ2-3	few	TRBV5-1	.	CASSSGSSTDTQYF	TGCGCCAGCAGCTCGGGATCTAGCACAGATACGCAGTATTTT
15	TRBJ1-6	many	TRBV29-1	.	CSVAVGASNNSPLHF	TGCAGCGTTGCAGTAGGGGCGTCAAATAATTCACCCCTCCACTTT
16	TRBJ1-5	.	TRBV7-8	.	CASSLVDRAINQPQRF	TGTGCCAGCAGCTTAGTAGACAGAGCGATTAATCAGCCCCAGCGTTTT
12	TRBJ1-1	many	TRBV29-1	.	CSAALVNTEAFF	TGCAGCGCCGCTCTGGTGAACACTGAAGCTTTCTTT
15	TRBJ2-3	.	TRBV11-1	TRBD1	CASGPLQGDTDTQYF	TGTGCCAGCGGCCCCCTACAGGGGGACACAGATACACAGTATTTT
14	TRBJ1-5	.	TRBV30	.	CAWRGRAGSQPQHF	TGTGCCTGGAGGGGCAGGGCTGGCAGTCAGCCTCAGCATTTT
15	TRBJ2-5	.	TRBV7-9	TRBD2	CASSLAIAGEETQYF	TGTGCCAGCAGCTTAGCCATAGCGGGAGAAGAGACCCAGTACTTC
15	TRBJ2-1	.	TRBV11-2	TRBD2	CASSPGLAIYNEQFF	TGTGCCAGCAGCCCCGGACTAGCGATCTACAATGAGCAGTTCTTC
13	TRBJ1-1	.	TRBV6-1	.	CVSSPRQFTEAFF	TGTGTCAGCAGCCCAAGACAGTTCACTGAAGCCTTCTTT
14	TRBJ1-1	.	TRBV6-5	.	CASGYFGGATEAFF	TGTGCAAGCGGTTACTTCGGAGGGGCCACTGAAGCTTTCTTT
14	TRBJ2-3	many	TRBV29-1	TRBD2	CSVDIAGGSDTQYF	TGCAGCGTTGACATAGCGGGAGGTTCAGATACGCAGTATTTT
15	TRBJ2-5	few	TRBV5-1	.	CASSPVAGRQETQYF	TGCGCCAGCAGCCCCGTGGCGGGTAGGCAAGAGACCCAGTACTTC
16	TRBJ2-1	.	TRBV4-3	TRBD2	CASSQDAGGSYNEQFF	TGCGCCAGCAGCCAAGATGCGGGAGGCTCCTACAATGAGCAGTTCTTC
17	TRBJ2-7	.	TRBV6-5	.	CASSYLRAYAPGLEQYF	TGTGCCAGCAGTTACTTGAGAGCATACGCTCCCGGCCTAGAGCAGTACTTC
15	TRBJ2-7	.	TRBV11-2	TRBD1	CASSLWTGVAYEQYF	TGTGCCAGCAGCCTCTGGACAGGGGTGGCCTACGAGCAGTACTTC
14	TRBJ2-1	many	TRBV5-1	TRBD2	CASSPGTIRIEQFF	TGCGCCAGCAGCCCCGGGACTATCAGGATTGAGCAGTTCTTC
16	TRBJ2-1	.	TRBV11-3	TRBD1	CASSLDRQGAVNEQFF	TGTGCCAGCAGCTTAGACCGACAGGGGGCGGTCAATGAGCAGTTCTTC
13	TRBJ2-7	few	TRBV30	.	CAWSFRGAPVQYF	TGTGCCTGGAGTTTCAGGGGTGCCCCGGTTCAGTACTTC
19	TRBJ2-4	.	TRBV4-1	TRBD2	CASSPTGLVVTVAKNMQYF	TGCGCCAGCAGCCCCACCGGACTAGTGGTAACGGTCGCCAAAAACATGCAGTACTTC
13	TRBJ2-1	.	TRBV10-3	.	CAITESSCNEQFF	TGTGCCATCACGGAAAGCTCCTGTAATGAGCAGTTCTTC
15	TRBJ2-7	.	TRBV6-6	TRBD1	CASSITDRGLNEQYF	TGTGCCAGCAGTATAACAGACAGGGGGCTTAACGAGCAGTACTTC
15	TRBJ1-1	.	TRBV5-6	TRBD1	CASSFVRDRGFGALF	TGTGCCAGCAGCTTTGTTCGGGACAGGGGGTTCGGAGCTTTATTT
13	TRBJ2-3	.	TRBV5-1	.	CANNRGDTDTQYF	TGCGCCAACAATAGGGGTGACACAGATACGCAGTATTTT
13	TRBJ2-5	.	TRBV11-2	.	CASSPRPGGTQYF	TGTGCCAGCAGCCCCCGACCAGGAGGGACCCAGTACTTT
18	TRBJ2-1	few	TRBV6-1	.	CASSERGREIFGFNERFF	TGTGCCAGCAGTGAAAGGGGAAGGGAGATTTTTGGCTTCAATGAGCGGTTCTTC
15	TRBJ2-2	few	TRBV11-2	.	CASSPLGVRTGELFF	TGTGCCAGCAGCCCTTTGGGAGTCAGAACCGGGGAGCTGTTTTTT
15	TRBJ1-2	few	TRBV30	TRBD1	CAWRARGQGINGYTF	TGTGCCTGGAGGGCAAGGGGACAGGGAATTAATGGCTACACCTTC
16	TRBJ1-5	few	TRBV4-1	.	CASSQEGTRAGQPRHF	TGCGCCAGCAGCCAAGAGGGGACCAGGGCGGGTCAGCCCCGGCATTTT
18	TRBJ2-6	.	TRBV7-9	.	CASSPRFTTRSGANVLTF	TGTGCCAGCAGCCCTCGATTCACGACCCGCTCTGGGGCCAACGTCCTGACTTTC
14	TRBJ2-6	.	TRBV6-2/TRBV6-3	.	CASAHLPPANVLTF	TGTGCCAGCGCCCATTTACCTCCGGCCAACGTCCTGACTTTC
14	TRBJ2-7	few	TRBV28	.	CASDNPGSRREQYF	TGTGCCAGCGATAATCCGGGTTCTCGACGCGAGCAGTACTTC
13	TRBJ1-1	.	TRBV11-1	.	CASSKATGTEAFF	TGTGCCAGCAGCAAGGCCACGGGCACTGAAGCTTTCTTT
13	TRBJ1-3	.	TRBV11-2	.	CASSFRTGKTIYF	TGTGCCAGCAGCTTCCGGACCGGAAAGACCATATATTTT
15	TRBJ1-6	.	TRBV7-9	.	CASSLVGGWDSPLHF	TGTGCCAGCAGCTTAGTGGGGGGTTGGGATTCACCCCTCCACTTT
15	TRBJ2-5	few	TRBV10-2	TRBD1	CASSLQGAGGETQYF	TGCGCCAGCAGCCTCCAGGGGGCCGGAGGAGAGACCCAGTACTTC
15	TRBJ2-5	.	TRBV7-9	TRBD1	CASSFWTGGEETQYF	TGTGCCAGCAGCTTCTGGACAGGGGGAGAAGAGACCCAGTACTTT
16	TRBJ2-1	once	TRBV11-2	.	CVSSLNGNVPSANQSF	TGTGTCAGCAGCTTAAATGGAAATGTTCCTAGCGCGAATCAGTCCTTC
15	TRBJ1-5	.	TRBV20-1	.	CSASKSSEGEQPQHF	TGCAGTGCCTCGAAGAGCAGTGAGGGGGAACAGCCCCAGCATTTT
18	TRBJ2-2	.	TRBV4-1	.	CASSQGPRQRKEAGELFF	TGCGCCAGCAGCCAAGGTCCCCGCCAGCGGAAGGAGGCCGGGGAGCTGTTTTTT
14	TRBJ2-6	.	TRBV30	TRBD1	CAWWTGSGASVLTF	TGTGCCTGGTGGACAGGCTCTGGGGCCAGCGTCCTGACTTTC
17	TRBJ2-3	.	TRBV29-1	TRBD2	CSVEWAGVAGLVDTQYF	TGCAGCGTTGAATGGGCCGGTGTAGCGGGCCTGGTGGATACGCAGTATTTT
12	TRBJ2-7	once	TRBV12-3/TRBV12-4	.	CASREGCYEQYF	TGTGCCAGCAGAGAGGGGTGCTACGAGCAGTACTTC
17	TRBJ2-1	.	TRBV11-2	TRBD2	CAISPFPPPTAGDEQFF	TGTGCCATCAGCCCCTTCCCCCCCCCTACTGCGGGGGACGAGCAGTTCTTC
14	TRBJ1-1	many	TRBV6-1	.	CASSEASPGDEAFF	TGTGCCAGCAGTGAAGCGTCGCCCGGGGATGAAGCTTTCTTT
14	TRBJ1-4	.	TRBV6-5	.	CASSWTVTNGKLFF	TGTGCCAGCAGTTGGACGGTAACTAATGGAAAACTGTTTTTT